This T cell receptor beta chain was profiled in a study of T-cell memory formation after mild COVID-19. Study-wide points: The CD4+ clones that contracted clustered mainly within CM and EM, and the CD8+ clones concentrated in EMRA.

This clonotype was counted a few times. Antigen unknown. One junction end does not reproduce the germline sequence, and a read error may be involved. The CDR3 runs 14 residues. The germline V gene has CDR1 SSHAT and CDR2 FNYEAQ (reference sequence). MiXCR, run by TCRdb on the 5' RACE reads, gives a single entry per CDR3 protein. The sample yields hundreds of thousands of distinct CDR3 sequences, about 17% seen once. The rearrangement links TRBV7-7 to TRBJ2-3, with a tentative D call TRBD2 (6 bases). The clonotype was recovered from a man between 18 and 29 years old who had mild COVID-19 (a few samples of this study predate the infection). Cell type and time point are not known. Specimen: PBMCs or a T cell subset sorted from them (not recorded which). Written as DNA, the CDR3 is TGTGCTAGCAGCCTGGGGCGGGGACCAGATACGCAGTATTTT. Protein product: CASSLGRGPDTQYF.